The sequence of this T cell receptor beta chain was determined in a study of post-analysis software for immune sequencing data. The overall study: Some patients lacked subtype; others had relapsing-remitting, secondary progressive or progressive-relapsing disease. Study-wide findings and caveats: TRBV5-6, TRBV5-1 and TRBV20-1 belonged to a set of roughly five TRBV segments that were more frequent in patients than controls. Controls had significantly higher normalized Chao1 diversity than multiple sclerosis patients.

Turning to this clonotype: What it recognizes is unknown.

The CDR3 extends over 17 amino acids. Carried by the TCR beta cDNA libraries were unique molecular identifiers. Yield was 450,000 to 650,000 cDNA molecules from approximately 0.91 to 9.4 million T cells. A single record per CDR3 protein comes from TCRdb applying MiXCR to the PCR reads. In the table there are 750,000 to 950,000 distinct CDR3 sequences, 46% of which are singletons. The chain couples TRBV12-3 or TRBV12-4 to TRBJ2-1; 10 nucleotides line up with TRBD2. TRBJ2-7 matches the DNA end more closely, so the J call is doubtful. Sequenced input: blood. The receptor's source is a girl between 10 and 17 years old with multiple sclerosis. Here the CDR3 DNA reads TGTGCCAGCAGTTTAGGACCTAGCGGGAGCTCCTACAATGAGCAGTACTTC. The encoded protein is CASSLGPSGSSYNEQYF.